Sequencing of this TCR beta chain was carried out in a study of a mutant IDH1 vaccine in newly diagnosed glioma. Study context: Vaccination began 4-6 weeks post radiotherapy alone, or with temozolomide cycles. Most had both radiotherapy and temozolomide beforehand; others had only one.

Concerning this clone itself: Its target is unknown.

Data came from immunoSEQ multiplex PCR; TCRdb stores just in-frame clones and leaves some out. The sample gives 110,000 or so clones, roughly 90% of which show up once; 0.61% is in the top ten. Study-wide results and limits: Among patients, around 95% showed immune responses induced by the vaccine.

The time point is: week 11, during vaccination. Each dose of the vaccine consisted of 300 ug of mutant IDH1 20-mer peptide, with topical imiquimod. The CDR3 loop spans 14 amino acids. The germline CDR1 and CDR2 sequences are SNHLY and FYNNEI. Losses at the gene ends were 5 bases for V and 7 bases for J; bases not matched to a gene: 7. V usage is TRBV2 and J usage is TRBJ1-4, with TRBD1 identical over 7 bases. This specimen was PBMCs, taken from a glioma patient whose treatment included an IDH1 peptide vaccine. This receptor was identified in a woman in her forties or fifties with glioma. The CDR3 bases are TGTGCCAGCAGTAACAGGGGATCGCGTGAAAAACTGTTTTTT. Protein: CASSNRGSREKLFF.